This is a list of T cell receptor beta chains from one sample in a study of blood T cell repertoires in COVID-19. This table comes from immunoSEQ multiplex PCR, and its TCRdb copy is limited to in-frame clones, with some not included. The data contain 250,000 to 350,000 clones, less than 85% of them singletons. Sequences were obtained from peripheral blood. These receptors originate from a human donor with COVID-19, enrolled during active disease. The donor label of this sample is uncertain. Both conserved end residues are part of each CDR3. Fields, in order: J gene, V gene, clone size, D gene, CDR3 DNA, CDR3 protein. D genes are given only for firm matches. The size entry is marked missing in some rows and otherwise reads once, few, many or a size class.

TRBJ2-3 TRBV30 - - TGTGCCTGGACGGTACTTAGCACAGATACGCAGTATTTT CAWTVLSTDTQYF
TRBJ1-2 TRBV9 - - TGTGCCAGCAGCGTAGCGGATGGGGGGAACTATGGCTACACCTTC CASSVADGGNYGYTF
TRBJ2-3 TRBV5-6 - TRBD2 TGTGCCAGCAGCTTCCGACTAGCGGGGGGACAGGCAGATACGCAGTATTTT CASSFRLAGGQADTQYF
TRBJ2-5 TRBV1 once - TGCACCAGCAGCCAAAAATCCGGGACTAGCGTCCAAGAGACCCAGTACTTC CTSSQKSGTSVQETQYF
TRBJ2-1 TRBV7-3 - - TGTGCCAGCAGCTTAAGCGGAGCCAACAATGAGCAGTTCTTC CASSLSGANNEQFF
TRBJ1-1 TRBV5-4 - TRBD1 TGTGCCAGCAGGGAACGGACAGGGCGGAACACTGAAGCTTTCTTT CASRERTGRNTEAFF
TRBJ2-1 TRBV5-1 - TRBD2 TGCGCCAGCAGCCCCGGTTCTAGCGGGAGAGAGGATAGGTGGAATGAGCAGTTCTTC CASSPGSSGREDRWNEQFF
TRBJ2-7 TRBV7-9 - - TGTGCCAGCAGCCAGTTGAACTCCTACGAGCAGTACTTC CASSQLNSYEQYF
TRBJ2-7 TRBV30 - - TGTGCCTGGAGCCCGAGCTCCTACGAGCAGTACTTC CAWSPSSYEQYF
TRBJ1-2 TRBV28 once TRBD1 TGTGCCAGCAGTTTAAAGGGGGCCTATGGCTACACCTTC CASSLKGAYGYTF
TRBJ2-7 TRBV30 few TRBD1 TGTGCCTGGAACCCCAGGACAGGGGGCCACGAGCAGTACTTC CAWNPRTGGHEQYF
TRBJ2-6 TRBV25-1 - TRBD2 TGTGCCAGCAGTGAGCCGGGACTAAGAAGCTCTGGGGCCAACGTCCTGACTTTC CASSEPGLRSSGANVLTF
TRBJ1-1 TRBV6-6 - TRBD1 TGTGCCAGCAGCCTACAGGGGGTGGAGAACACTGAAGCTTTCTTT CASSLQGVENTEAFF
TRBJ2-5 TRBV1 - - TGCACCAGCAGCCAAGATCGGGGGAACGTTCAGAGGGGGCGTCGAGAGACCCAGTACTTC CTSSQDRGNVQRGRRETQYF
TRBJ2-2 TRBV20-1 - - TGCAGTGCTAGTCCAACTAGTCTTAACACCGGGGAGCTGTTTTTT CSASPTSLNTGELFF
TRBJ2-7 TRBV28 - TRBD1 TGTGCCAGCAGATTCCCTTTAGGACAGGGGGGTTACGAGCAGTACTTC CASRFPLGQGGYEQYF
TRBJ2-3 TRBV28 - - TGTGCCAGCAGTTTCCAGGGGGGAGGAACAGATACGCAGTATTTT CASSFQGGGTDTQYF
TRBJ2-7 TRBV5-5 once - TGTGCCAGCAGCTTGGGGGCCTATCTTGGTCCTTACGAGCAGTACTTC CASSLGAYLGPYEQYF
TRBJ2-2 TRBV5-1 - TRBD2 TGCGCCAGCAGCGAAGGACTAGCGGGAGGGGGCCCCAGGGAGCTGTTTTTT CASSEGLAGGGPRELFF
TRBJ1-2 TRBV5-6 - - TGTGCCAGCAGCCCCGACCCGGGGGGGATCTATGGCTACACCTTC CASSPDPGGIYGYTF
TRBJ2-3 TRBV14 - - TGTGCCAGCAGCCAAGATTTGGGCTCGATCGATACGCAGTATTTT CASSQDLGSIDTQYF
TRBJ2-2 TRBV5-1 - TRBD2 TGCGCCAGCAGTTCGGCTAGCGGGAGGGGGACCGGGGAGCTGTTTTTT CASSSASGRGTGELFF
TRBJ1-5 TRBV19 - TRBD1 TGTGCCAGTAGTCCTCGGGACAGTTACAATCAGCCCCAGCATTTT CASSPRDSYNQPQHF
TRBJ2-2 TRBV15 - - TGTGCCACCAGCAGATACAGGGAAGGGGAGCTGTTTTTT CATSRYREGELFF
TRBJ2-5 TRBV18 - - TGTGCCAGCTCACCCCCCAGCGGCACCCAAGAGACCCAGTACTTC CASSPPSGTQETQYF
TRBJ2-3 TRBV4-3 - TRBD2 TGCGCCAGCAGCCAACGTGAGCGGGAGAGTTTCGCAGATACGCAGTATTTT CASSQRERESFADTQYF
TRBJ2-7 TRBV30 - - TGTGCCTGGAGTGTGAACGGCCGGGGGAGCCTACTCTACGAGCAGTACTTC CAWSVNGRGSLLYEQYF
TRBJ2-1 TRBV29-1 - - TGCAGCGTTGATCTGGGCTTTGCGTACAATGAGCAGTTCTTC CSVDLGFAYNEQFF
TRBJ2-5 TRBV12-3/TRBV12-4 - - TGTGCCAGCAGGGAGGGAGAGACCCAGTACTTC CASREGETQYF
TRBJ1-1 TRBV20-1 once - TGCAGTGCTAGACCGGGGACTGAAGCTTTCTTT CSARPGTEAFF
TRBJ1-5 TRBV19 - TRBD1 TGTGCCAGTAGTACATCGACAGGGGGTATGGATGATCAGCCCCAGCATTTT CASSTSTGGMDDQPQHF
TRBJ1-2 TRBV6-5 once - TGTGCCAGCAGTATCGCCTATAACTATGGCTACACCTTC CASSIAYNYGYTF
TRBJ2-1 TRBV29-1 - TRBD2 TGCAGCGTTGTCCGACTAGCGGGAGTCAATGAGCAGTTCTTC CSVVRLAGVNEQFF
TRBJ2-3 TRBV7-3 - TRBD2 TGTGCCAGCAGCTTAACCGGACTAGCGGGAGCAGATACGCAGTATTTT CASSLTGLAGADTQYF
TRBJ2-5 TRBV30 once TRBD1 TGTGCCTGGGGACAGGGGACCCAGTACTTC CAWGQGTQYF
TRBJ2-1 TRBV4-1 - - TGCGCCAGCAGCCAGCTCCGTTTGACTAGGAATTACAATGAGCAGTTCTTC CASSQLRLTRNYNEQFF
TRBJ1-1 TRBV3-1/TRBV3-2 once - TGTGCCAGCAGCCAAGATATGTTGGGGGGCACTGAAGCTTTCTTT CASSQDMLGGTEAFF
TRBJ1-4 TRBV11-2 - TRBD1 TGTGCCAGCAGCCCGCTGAGGGGGCGCGGAGAAAAACTGTTTTTT CASSPLRGRGEKLFF
TRBJ1-1 TRBV19 many TRBD1 TGTGCCAGTAGTCCCAGGGGAGACAGGGGGCTTGGGATGATGAACACTGAAGCTTTCTTT CASSPRGDRGLGMMNTEAFF
TRBJ1-4 TRBV7-9 - - TGTGCCAGCAGCTTAGGCGATACTGAAAAACTGTTTTTT CASSLGDTEKLFF
TRBJ1-1 TRBV15 - TRBD1 TGTGCCACCAGCAGAGAGGGACAGGGACCACCCAGCACTGAAGCTTTCTTT CATSREGQGPPSTEAFF
TRBJ2-5 TRBV19 - - TGTGCCAGTAGCAGGGACACGCAAGAGACCCAGTACTTC CASSRDTQETQYF
TRBJ2-2 TRBV7-2 - TRBD2 TGTGCCAGCAGCTTAGATAGCGGGACGGCGAACACCGGGGAGCTGTTTTTT CASSLDSGTANTGELFF
TRBJ1-2 TRBV9 - - TGTGCCAGCAGCGTAGAAATCACAGGAATCTATGGCTACACCTTC CASSVEITGIYGYTF
TRBJ1-1 TRBV5-1 - TRBD1 TGCGCCAGCAGCTCAAACAGGGGACCGAACACTGAAGCTTTCTTT CASSSNRGPNTEAFF
TRBJ1-2 TRBV12-3/TRBV12-4 - - TGTGCCAGCAGTTTTCTCTACAACTATGGCTACACCTTC CASSFLYNYGYTF
TRBJ2-7 TRBV5-6 - TRBD1 TGTGCCAGCAGCAGGGAGACAGGGCTCTCCTACGAGCAGTACTTC CASSRETGLSYEQYF
TRBJ2-1 TRBV24-1 - TRBD2 TGTGCCACCAGTGATCCACTAGCGGGAGGACGGAATGAGCAGTTCTTC CATSDPLAGGRNEQFF
TRBJ1-2 TRBV6-2/TRBV6-3 few - TGTGCCAGCAGTTACTCGTTGTGGGCTTATGGCTACACCTTC CASSYSLWAYGYTF
TRBJ2-7 TRBV15 - TRBD1 TGTGCCACCAGCAGAGGGAGGACAGGCTCCTACGAGCAGTACTTC CATSRGRTGSYEQYF
TRBJ2-3 TRBV19 once - TGTGCCAGTAGTAGGGGCGCGTTGGGGTATTTT CASSRGALGYF
TRBJ2-1 TRBV19 - TRBD2 TGTGCCAGTGCGGCAGCGGGAGACGGGTCGCAGTTCTTC CASAAAGDGSQFF